The 27 T cell receptor beta chains given below trace back to one sample, sequenced in a study of T cells in Graves' hyperthyroidism and ophthalmopathy. Amplification targeted TCR beta CDR3 regions from RNA transcripts. TCR CDR3 regions were first amplified by RT-PCR with HTBI primers. Each CDR3 protein is one row after TCRdb ran MiXCR on the multiplex PCR reads. The top ten hold around 8% of the sample, which has some 770,000 distinct CDR3 sequences, about 17% seen once. Sequencing input: blood. All receptors come from a man between 18 and 35 years old with Graves' hyperthyroidism.

The chain employs TRBV28 and TRBJ2-1; 14 bases match TRBD2. Germline values: CDR1 MDHEN, CDR2 SYDVKM. The CDR3 length is 19 residues. J lost 2 bases, V lost 3 bases, and 9 bases had no gene match. The CDR3, as DNA: TGTGCCAGCAGTTTTTCGGGGACTAGCGGGAGTTCGGCCTACAATGAGCAGTTCTTC. It translates to CASSFSGTSGSSAYNEQFF.

This clonotype was counted many times. V is TRBV6-1 and J is TRBJ2-1; D possibly uses TRBD1 or TRBD2 (5 bases each). Trimming left V 3 bases short and J 2 bases short, with 14 bases between. The CDR3 has 16 residues. From germline, CDR1 is MNHNS and CDR2 SASEGT. The CDR3 DNA sequence: TGTGCCAGCAGTGAGATGGGAGAACAGGCCTACAATGAGCAGTTCTTC. Amino acids: CASSEMGEQAYNEQFF.

The V gene is TRBV4-1, the J gene TRBJ2-4; no definite D call. Looked up from germline, CDR1 is MGHRA and CDR2 is YSYEKL. The CDR3 sequence is 16 residues long. Deletions cut 1 base from V and 0 bases from J, with 10 bases between. This CDR3 is CASSQVGDLAKNIQYF. CDR3 DNA: TGCGCCAGCAGCCAAGTGGGTGACCTAGCCAAAAACATTCAGTACTTC.

The chain combines TRBV27 with TRBJ2-7; 8 nucleotides line up with TRBD2. Per the germline V gene, CDR1 is MNHEY and CDR2 is SMNVEV (reference sequence). The CDR3 sequence is 16 residues long. V lost 5 bases, J lost 4 bases, and 13 bases stayed unmatched. CDR3 bases: TGTGCCAGCAGTCGAATCTCGCGGGAGGAGGGATACGAGCAGTACTTC. It yields the protein CASSRISREEGYEQYF.

This clonotype turned up a few times. This rearrangement joins TRBV5-1 to TRBJ2-1; 7 bases line up with TRBD1. Germline lookup yields CDR1 SGHRS and CDR2 YFSETQ. The CDR3 runs 16 residues. The trim removed 0 bases at V and 0 bases at J, leaving 3 bases unmatched. CDR3 DNA: TGCGCCAGCAGCTTGGCGGGACAGAGCTCCTACAATGAGCAGTTCTTC. It is translated as CASSLAGQSSYNEQFF.

This clonotype was counted ten times or more. The gene calls are TRBV6-1 and TRBJ1-3; no reliable D call. V was trimmed by 3 bases and J by 0 bases, leaving 9 bases between them. Germline V gene data show CDR1 as MNHNS and CDR2 as SASEGT. The CDR3 extends over 15 amino acids. In DNA, the CDR3 is TGTGCCAGCAGTGAGGCCGGGAGCTCTGGAAACACCATATATTTT. It encodes CASSEAGSSGNTIYF.

This clonotype appeared a few times. This chain links TRBV9 with TRBJ1-2; D might be TRBD1 (6 bases). The germline gives CDR1 SGDLS, CDR2 YYNGEE. The V and J ends lost 3 bases and 10 bases respectively, with 10 bases between them. This CDR3 has 11 amino acids. CDR3 residues: CASSGGHLYTF. The CDR3 DNA reads TGTGCCAGCAGCGGGGGACACCTCTACACCTTC.

Comments on this clonotype: Possible read error: a much larger clone is one base away. This chain links TRBV5-1 with TRBJ2-3, with unresolved D. The length of the CDR3 is 14 residues. Trimming shortened V by 7 bases and J by 0 bases, and 12 bases separated the two germline ends. The germline V gene has CDR1 SGHRS and CDR2 YFSETQ. In DNA, the CDR3 is TGCGCCAGCGGATTTAAAAGCAGCACAGATACGCAGTATTTT. Translated: CASGFKSSTDTQYF.

This clonotype was seen many times. Its ends do not fully match the called genes, so a read error is possible. This chain joins TRBV7-2 and TRBJ1-1; the D is unclear. The CDR3 spans 13 residues. CDR1 and CDR2 (germline): SGHTA, FQGNSA. The DNA for the CDR3 is TGTGCCAGCAACTCGGACCCGAACGCTGAAGCTTTCTTT. This gives the protein CASNSDPNAEAFF.

This clonotype was recorded many times. V usage is TRBV20-1 and J usage is TRBJ2-1, with D unresolved. V was cut by 0 bases and J by 4 bases, with 7 bases left in between. Per germline, CDR1 DFQATT and CDR2 SNEGSKA (reference sequence). This CDR3 contains 13 residues. The CDR3 reads CSARENVYNEQFF. For the CDR3, the DNA is TGCAGTGCTAGAGAGAACGTTTACAATGAGCAGTTCTTC.

This clonotype was seen many times. The genes are TRBV3-1 and TRBJ2-3; the D call may be TRBD1 or TRBD2 (6 bases each). Deletions cut 4 bases from V and 9 bases from J, with 14 bases between. Germline-derived CDR1 and CDR2 are LGHDT and YNNKEL (reference sequence). The CDR3 loop spans 13 amino acids. CDR3 sequence (DNA): TGTGCCAGCAGCCGTAGGGGGGCGCGAACGCAGTATTTT. It translates to CASSRRGARTQYF.

V gene TRBV12-5 combines with J gene TRBJ2-1; D unclear. This CDR3 is built from 15 residues. With 2 bases removed from V and 0 bases from J, the gap between germline ends came to 8 bases. Germline CDR1 reads LGHNT; CDR2 reads FRNRAP. This chain's CDR3 is CASGLIVSSYNEQFF. CDR3 nucleotides: TGTGCTAGTGGTTTGATCGTGAGCTCCTACAATGAGCAGTTCTTC.

The sample holds many counts of this clonotype. The rearrangement uses TRBV19 and TRBJ1-5; D is ambiguous. The germline gives CDR1 LNHDA, CDR2 SQIVND (reference sequence). This CDR3 spans 14 amino acids. V was pared by 7 bases and J by 0 bases, with 10 bases between. This CDR3 is CASTPPNSNQPQHF. The CDR3 region has the DNA TGTGCCAGTACCCCCCCGAATAGCAATCAGCCCCAGCATTTT. The entire variable domain, with the rest obtained from reference TRBV19 and TRBJ1-5, is as follows: DGGITQSPKYLFRKEGQNVTLSCEQNLNHDAMYWYRQDPGQGLRLIYYSQIVNDFQKGDIAEGYSVSREKKESFPLTVTSAQKNPTAFYLCASTPPNSNQPQHFGDGTRLSIL.

CDR3 in DNA: TGTGCCAGCAGCCCAACTTCTAGCACAGATACGCAGTATTTT. It encodes CASSPTSSTDTQYF. The V and J genes are TRBV3-1 and TRBJ2-3; D call uncertain. Germline assignment: CDR1 LGHDT and CDR2 YNNKEL (reference sequence). The length of the CDR3 is 14 residues. The V gene lost 4 bases and the J gene lost 0 bases, with 8 bases spanning the gap.

This clonotype was found many times. The chain is built from TRBV28 and TRBJ2-7; 8 positions match TRBD2. The CDR3 is 14 residues long. V dropped 9 bases and J dropped 0; count of bases not matched to a gene: 7. The germline V gene has CDR1 MDHEN and CDR2 SYDVKM. The CDR3: CASNSGVSSYEQYF. CDR3 in DNA: TGTGCCAGTAATAGCGGGGTCAGCTCCTACGAGCAGTACTTC.

This clonotype was seen just once. The chain joins TRBV7-2 to TRBJ2-1; 13 bases map to TRBD2. Losses at the gene ends were 4 bases for V and 0 bases for J; bases not matched to a gene: 6. This CDR3 has 18 amino acids. Germline assignment: CDR1 SGHTA and CDR2 FQGNSA. In nucleotides, the CDR3 is TGTGCCAGCAGCTCCGGACTAGCGGGAGAGGGCTCCTACAATGAGCAGTTCTTC. It encodes CASSSGLAGEGSYNEQFF.

The chain has TRBV9 and TRBJ2-7; D ambiguous. Per the germline V gene, CDR1 is SGDLS and CDR2 is YYNGEE. The CDR3 runs 14 residues. Trimming removed 3 bases from V and 4 bases from J, with 14 bases in between. The CDR3 here is CASSADGRTYEQYF. For the CDR3, the DNA is TGTGCCAGCAGCGCCGACGGCAGGACGTACGAGCAGTACTTC.

This clonotype was counted between two and nine times. V usage is TRBV3-1 and J usage is TRBJ2-3; possible D gene TRBD2, 6 bases. The germline gives CDR1 LGHDT, CDR2 YNNKEL (reference sequence). The CDR3 spans 14 residues. V dropped 3 bases and J dropped 9 bases, with 16 bases sitting between them. CDR3 in DNA: TGTGCCAGCAGCCATTTATCGGGAGAAGGGACGCAGTATTTT. Its protein product is CASSHLSGEGTQYF.

The chain recombines TRBV20-1 with TRBJ1-3; D uncertain. The CDR3 totals 13 residues. From germline, CDR1 is DFQATT and CDR2 SNEGSKA (reference sequence). CDR3 nucleotide sequence: TGCGCCGTCTTAGGAGGCTCTGGAAACACCATATATTTT. Encoded protein: CAVLGGSGNTIYF.

This clonotype was picked up many times. The chain employs TRBV20-1 and TRBJ2-1; unclear D gene. The ends were cut back, 3 bases at V and 8 bases at J, with 14 bases in the middle. The CDR3 loop spans 13 amino acids. Per germline, CDR1 DFQATT and CDR2 SNEGSKA (reference sequence). CDR3 coding DNA: TGCAGTGCTAGCCTGGGCTTTGGGGATGAGCAGTTCTTC. This encodes CSASLGFGDEQFF.

This clonotype was counted many times. The gene calls are TRBV12-3 or TRBV12-4 and TRBJ2-1; tentative D call: TRBD2 (5 bases). Trimming cost V 11 bases and J 9 bases, with 20 bases left between them. The CDR3 is 13 residues long. CDR3 bases: TGTGCCGCCGGCCGGGAAGGTGTGGGTGAGCAGTTCTTC. Translation: CAAGREGVGEQFF.

The chain has TRBV4-1 and TRBJ2-7, with TRBD1 matching over 11 bases. Germline V CDR1 and CDR2: MGHRA, YSYEKL. The CDR3 has 15 amino acids. Trimming removed 4 bases from V and 3 bases from J; junction bases left unmatched: 5. CDR3 residues: CASSLRTGGYYEQYF. The CDR3 bases are TGCGCCAGCAGCCTTAGGACAGGGGGCTACTACGAGCAGTACTTC.

This clonotype was seen just once. This chain uses TRBV11-3 with TRBJ2-2, with D uncertain. V gave up 5 bases and J gave up 1 base, with 20 bases separating them. Germline CDR1 and CDR2: SGHNT and YENEEA. The CDR3 is 18 residues long. The CDR3 nucleotides read TGTGCCAGCAGCCCCCCCCGGCGTTATGGGGAGAACACCGGGGAGCTGTTTTTT. Translated: CASSPPRRYGENTGELFF.

This clonotype has at least ten counts. CDR3 DNA sequence: TGTGCCAGCAGTTCCCCTTCTCATACCGGGGAGCTGTTTTTT. This translates into CASSSPSHTGELFF. The rearrangement joins TRBV28 to TRBJ2-2; D gene uncertain. With 4 bases removed from V and 5 bases from J, the gap between germline ends came to 11 bases. Germline V gene data show CDR1 as MDHEN and CDR2 as SYDVKM. The CDR3 contains 14 residues.

The J gene is TRBJ2-1, the V gene TRBV12-3 or TRBV12-4; TRBD2 matches at 9 bases. V lost 7 bases, J lost 1 base, and 8 bases stayed unmatched. The CDR3 is made up of 16 amino acids. The CDR3 coding sequence is TGTGCCAGCACCCCCGCGGGAGGGACTTCCTACAATGAGCAGTTCTTC. The encoded protein is CASTPAGGTSYNEQFF.

This clonotype was recorded a few times. This CDR3 is CSARLLAINTGELFF. CDR3 nucleotide sequence: TGCAGTGCTAGGCTTCTAGCGATTAACACCGGGGAGCTGTTTTTT. The chain couples TRBV20-1 to TRBJ2-2; D might be TRBD2 (6 bases). V was trimmed by 3 bases and J by 2 bases, leaving 13 bases between them. Germline lookup yields CDR1 DFQATT and CDR2 SNEGSKA (reference sequence). The CDR3 is 15 amino acids.

Only a few counts were recorded for this clonotype. The chain carries TRBV6-1 and TRBJ2-3; TRBD2 agrees at 10 bases. The V and J ends lost 6 bases and 3 bases, in that order; junction bases with no gene match: 12. Germline-derived CDR1 and CDR2 are MNHNS and SASEGT. This CDR3 comprises 17 residues. The CDR3 is CASSTRRTSGATDTQYF. CDR3 DNA sequence: TGTGCCAGCAGCACACGCCGGACTAGCGGAGCGACAGATACGCAGTATTTT.